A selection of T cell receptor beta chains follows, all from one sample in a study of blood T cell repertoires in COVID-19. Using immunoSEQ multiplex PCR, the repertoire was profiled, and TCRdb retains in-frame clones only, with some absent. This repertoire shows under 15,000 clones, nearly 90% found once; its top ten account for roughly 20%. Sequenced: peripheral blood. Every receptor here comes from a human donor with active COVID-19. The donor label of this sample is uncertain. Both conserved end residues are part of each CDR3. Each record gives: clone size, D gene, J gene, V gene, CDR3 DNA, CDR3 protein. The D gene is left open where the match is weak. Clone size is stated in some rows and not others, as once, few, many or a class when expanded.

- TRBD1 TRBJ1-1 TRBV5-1 TGCGCCAGCAGCTTGGAGGGGGCCGGGTGGACTGAAGCTTTCTTT CASSLEGAGWTEAFF
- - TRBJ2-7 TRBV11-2 TGTGCCAGCAGCTTAGAAGTAAGTGGTCGGGAGCAGTACTTC CASSLEVSGREQYF
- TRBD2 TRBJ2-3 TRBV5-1 TGCGCCAGCAGCTTGGGCTCTAGCGGGGGGCTGGTAGATACGCAGTATTTT CASSLGSSGGLVDTQYF
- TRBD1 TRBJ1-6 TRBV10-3 TGTGCCATCAGTGAGGTGGACAGGGATCCACCCCTCCACTTT CAISEVDRDPPLHF
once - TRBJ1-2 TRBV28 TGTGCCAGCAGTTTTAGAAGGAGCCACTATGGCTACACCTTC CASSFRRSHYGYTF
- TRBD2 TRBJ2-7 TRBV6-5 TGTGCCAGCAGTTACCACACTAGCGGGGGGGTTGGCGAGCAGTACTTC CASSYHTSGGVGEQYF
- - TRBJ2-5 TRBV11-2 TGTGCCAGCAGCTCTAGGCCCCAAGAGACCCAGTACTTC CASSSRPQETQYF
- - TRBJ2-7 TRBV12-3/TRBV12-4 TGTGCCAGCAGTCCGGGTCACTACGAGCAGTACTTC CASSPGHYEQYF
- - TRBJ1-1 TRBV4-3 TGCGCCAGCGCCCCCGGGACAAAGAACACTGAAGCTTTCTTT CASAPGTKNTEAFF
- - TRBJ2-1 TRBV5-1 TGCGCCAGCAGCGGGGGACTGCCAACAAAATCCTACAATGAGCAGTTCTTC CASSGGLPTKSYNEQFF
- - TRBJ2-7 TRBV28 TGTGCCAGCAGCCGCACCGGACACTCCTACGAGCAGTACTTC CASSRTGHSYEQYF
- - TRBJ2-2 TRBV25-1 TGTGCCAGCAGTGCTGACAGAACGAACACCGGGGAGCTGTTTTTT CASSADRTNTGELFF
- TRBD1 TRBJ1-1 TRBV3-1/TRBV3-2 TGTGCCAGCAGCCCCCCGGGACAGCATATCACTGAAGCTTTCTTT CASSPPGQHITEAFF
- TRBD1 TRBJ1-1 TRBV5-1 TGCGCCAGCAGCTTGGCCGGACAGGTCGGGACCACTGAAGCTTTCTTT CASSLAGQVGTTEAFF
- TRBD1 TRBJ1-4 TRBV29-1 TGCAGCGTTGCACAGGGGACAACTAATGAAAAACTGTTTTTT CSVAQGTTNEKLFF
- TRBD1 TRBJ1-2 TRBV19 TGTGCCAGTACCGACAGGGACTATGGCTACACCTTC CASTDRDYGYTF
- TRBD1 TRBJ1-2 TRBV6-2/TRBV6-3 TGTGCCAGCAGTTACCCTTCGGACAGGGGCGCGAATGGCTACACCTTC CASSYPSDRGANGYTF
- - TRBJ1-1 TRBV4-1 TGCGCCAGCAGCCAAGAGGCGAACACTGAAGCTTTCTTT CASSQEANTEAFF
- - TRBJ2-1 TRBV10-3 TGTGCCACGGGCACCCCCCGGGGAGATGAGCAGTTCTTC CATGTPRGDEQFF
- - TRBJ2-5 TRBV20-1 TGCAGTGCTAGTAGGACAGTACAAGAGACCCAGTACTTC CSASRTVQETQYF
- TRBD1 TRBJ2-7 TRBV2 TGTGCCAGCAGTCGTATCGGGACAGCCAACGAGCAGTACTTC CASSRIGTANEQYF
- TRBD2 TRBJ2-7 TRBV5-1 TGCGCCAGCAGCTTGGGTCGCGGGGGGGCCGACGAGCAGTACTTC CASSLGRGGADEQYF
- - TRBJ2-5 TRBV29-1 TGCAGCGTTCAACTATCGCTTGGAGAGACCCAGTACTTC CSVQLSLGETQYF
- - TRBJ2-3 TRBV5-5 TGTGCCAGCAGCACCTTGACTAGTATTCGCACAGATACGCAGTATTTT CASSTLTSIRTDTQYF
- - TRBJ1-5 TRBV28 TGTGCCAGCAGTTCCCCCGGGGGGTTGGGTTTAGCCCAGCATTTT CASSSPGGLGLAQHF
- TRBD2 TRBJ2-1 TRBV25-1 TGTGCCAGCAGTGAATCACTAGCGGACAATGAGCAGTTCTTC CASSESLADNEQFF
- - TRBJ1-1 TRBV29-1 TGCAGCGTTCAACAGGGGAACACTGAAGCTTTCTTT CSVQQGNTEAFF
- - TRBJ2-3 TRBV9 TGTGCCAGCAGCGGACGGACTAGCACAGATACGCAGTATTTT CASSGRTSTDTQYF
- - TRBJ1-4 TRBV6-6 TGTGCCAGCAGTTTTACCCAGGGAACTAATGAAAAACTGTTTTTT CASSFTQGTNEKLFF
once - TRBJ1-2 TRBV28 TGTGCCAGCAGTCTACAGAGCTATGGCTACACCTTC CASSLQSYGYTF
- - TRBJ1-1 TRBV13 TGTGCCAGCAGCCCAGGGTATTCGGGCACTGAAGCTTTCTTT CASSPGYSGTEAFF
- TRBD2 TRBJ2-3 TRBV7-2 TGTGCCAGCAGCCCGTCACTGACTAGCGGGACGCTCACAGATACGCAGTATTTT CASSPSLTSGTLTDTQYF
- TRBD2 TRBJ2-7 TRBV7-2 TGTGCCAGCAGCTTAATAAGGACTAGCGAGGGCGAGCAGTACTTC CASSLIRTSEGEQYF
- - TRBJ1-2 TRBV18 TGTGCCAGCTCACCATTGACACCAACTAACTATGGCTACACCTTC CASSPLTPTNYGYTF
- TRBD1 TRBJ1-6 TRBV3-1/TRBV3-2 TGTGCCAGCAGCCGAAACAACAGGGGAGTTGGTTCACCCCTCCACTTT CASSRNNRGVGSPLHF
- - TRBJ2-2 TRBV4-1 TGCGCCAGCAGCCAAGGATGGGGCGCTACCGGGGAGCTGTTTTTT CASSQGWGATGELFF
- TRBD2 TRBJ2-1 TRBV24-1 TGTGCCACCAGTGACCCAGCCGGGAGGTACAATGAGCAGTTCTTC CATSDPAGRYNEQFF
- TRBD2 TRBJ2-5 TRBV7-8 TGTGCCAGCAGCCTGACTAGCGGGGGGGCCTTGGAGACCCAGTACTTC CASSLTSGGALETQYF
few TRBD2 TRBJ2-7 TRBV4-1 TGCGCCAGTCAAACCTCAGCGGGGGGGCCCTACGAGCAGTACTTC CASQTSAGGPYEQYF
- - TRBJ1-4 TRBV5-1 TGCGCCAGCAGCTTGGGGGCAGGACGAGGGGAAAAACTGTTTTTT CASSLGAGRGEKLFF
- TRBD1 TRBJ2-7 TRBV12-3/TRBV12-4 TGTGCCAGCACGGGACAGGGACGCGAGCAGTACTTC CASTGQGREQYF
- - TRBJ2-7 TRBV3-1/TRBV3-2 TGTGCCAGCAGCCAAGGCGGCTTAAGCTCCTACGAGCAGTACTTC CASSQGGLSSYEQYF
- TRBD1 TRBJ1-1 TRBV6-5 TGTGCCAGCAGTTACGGGAACAGGGGGCAAGGTGAAGCTTTCTTT CASSYGNRGQGEAFF
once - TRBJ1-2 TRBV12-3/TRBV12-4 TGTGCCAGCAGTTTAAGACAGTATGGCTACACCTTC CASSLRQYGYTF
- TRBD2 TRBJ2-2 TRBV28 TGTGCCAGCAGCCCACGGGGGGTGACAACCGGGGAGCTGTTTTTT CASSPRGVTTGELFF
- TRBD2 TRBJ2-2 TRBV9 TGTGCCAGCAGCGTTCAAGGACTAGCGGGGGCCACCTCGTCGATCACCGGGGAGCTGTTTTTT CASSVQGLAGATSSITGELFF
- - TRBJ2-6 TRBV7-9 TGTGCCAGCAGCACACACCGAGGCTCTGGGGCCAACGTCCTGACTTTC CASSTHRGSGANVLTF
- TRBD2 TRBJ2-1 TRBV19 TGTGCCAGTAGTATTCCCCTTCTTGCGGGGGGGAACAATGAGCAGTTCTTC CASSIPLLAGGNNEQFF
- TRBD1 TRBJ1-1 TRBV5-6 TGTGCCAGCAGCCAGACAGGGTTTGATACTGAAGCTTTCTTT CASSQTGFDTEAFF
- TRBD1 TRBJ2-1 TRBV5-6 TGTGCCAGCAGTTCCTACAGGGGGTCCTACAATGAGCAGTTCTTC CASSSYRGSYNEQFF
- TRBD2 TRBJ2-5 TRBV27 TGTGCCAGCAGTTTAAGGTGGCGGGGGGGCTGGGAGACCCAGTACTTC CASSLRWRGGWETQYF
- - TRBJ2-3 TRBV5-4 TGTGCCAGCAGCTACACAGGGTTAGTGGTTCCAGATACGCAGTATTTT CASSYTGLVVPDTQYF
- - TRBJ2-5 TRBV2 TGTGCCAGCAGGGGGCCGGAGACCCAGTACTTC CASRGPETQYF
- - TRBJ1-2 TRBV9 TGTGCCAGCAGCGTAGGGGACACTAACTATGGCTACACCTTC CASSVGDTNYGYTF
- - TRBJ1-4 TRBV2 TGTGCCAGCAAAAAAGGGCTACTATTTACCAAGGGGGAAAAACTGTTTTTT CASKKGLLFTKGEKLFF
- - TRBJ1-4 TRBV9 TGTGCCAGCAGCGTAGCGGGGGCAACTAATGAAAAACTGTTTTTT CASSVAGATNEKLFF
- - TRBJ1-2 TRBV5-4 TGTGCCAGCAGCTATTCGGACAGTGCCTATGGCTACACCTTC CASSYSDSAYGYTF